Shown below are 18 T cell receptor beta chains from a single sample sequenced in a study of T cell responses to AZD1222 COVID-19 vaccine. Produced via immunoSEQ multiplex PCR; TCRdb's table is partial and in-frame only. The top ten hold roughly 2% of the sample, which has roughly 150,000 clones, approximately 90% seen once. The specimen was peripheral blood, collected on day 0 of AZD1222 vaccination. These receptors came from an adult in good health.

This sequence joins TRBV5-1 and TRBJ1-2; no reliable D call. V was cut by 0 bases and J by 0 bases, with 9 bases left in between. The CDR3 runs to 15 residues. The V gene's germline CDR1 is SGHRS and CDR2 YFSETQ. The CDR3 sequence is CASSLGVGTNYGYTF. CDR3 in DNA: TGCGCCAGCAGCTTGGGCGTGGGTACTAACTATGGCTACACCTTC.

The chain has TRBV19 and TRBJ1-6; 8 nucleotides align to TRBD1. This CDR3 contains 16 residues. Unmatched junction bases numbered 9, after V lost 5 bases and J lost 6 bases. In germline, CDR1 is LNHDA, CDR2 SQIVND (reference sequence). CDR3 sequence: CASSRRGQGGNSPLHF. The DNA for the CDR3 is TGTGCCAGTAGTCGGCGAGGACAGGGAGGTAATTCACCCCTCCACTTT.

The chain carries TRBV27 and TRBJ1-2; the match to TRBD1 covers 9 bases. After removal of 6 bases from V and 4 bases from J, the junction contained 3 bases not matched to a gene. Germline V lookup: CDR1 MNHEY, CDR2 SMNVEV (reference sequence). The CDR3 sequence is 13 residues long. CDR3: CASRRQGGYGYTF. CDR3 sequence (DNA): TGTGCCAGCAGGCGACAGGGGGGCTATGGCTACACCTTC.

The chain employs TRBV7-2 and TRBJ1-1; no clear D. CDR3 length: 16 amino acids. In germline, CDR1 is SGHTA, CDR2 FQGNSA. Trimming left V 5 bases short and J 4 bases short, with 20 bases between. The CDR3 sequence is CASSIDAGRLSTEAFF. For the CDR3, the DNA is TGTGCCAGCAGCATCGACGCTGGGAGACTTAGCACTGAAGCTTTCTTT.

The chain recombines TRBV6-5 with TRBJ1-1; TRBD1 aligns across 8 bases. The V segment lost 8 bases and the J segment 11 bases; nucleotides outside the gene matches: 7. The CDR3 is 11 residues long. Germline V gene lookup returns CDR1 MNHEY and CDR2 SVGAGI. CDR3 coding DNA: TGTGCCAGCGAAGCGGACAGGGCGGCTTTCTTT. Translation gives CASEADRAAFF.

This rearrangement joins TRBV3-1 (or the pseudogene TRBV3-2) to TRBJ2-3; D is possibly TRBD2 (6 bases). The CDR3 consists of 16 residues. CDR1 and CDR2 (germline): LGHDT, YNNKEL (reference sequence). V lost 0 bases to trimming and J lost 5 bases, with 15 bases between them. The CDR3 sequence: CASSQDRARGKDTQYF. DNA of the CDR3: TGTGCCAGCAGCCAAGATAGGGCTCGGGGGAAAGATACGCAGTATTTT.

The J gene is TRBJ1-2, the V gene TRBV19, with unresolved D. V dropped 5 bases and J dropped 2 bases, with 9 bases sitting between them. Germline-derived CDR1 and CDR2 are LNHDA and SQIVND (reference sequence). The CDR3 sequence is 13 residues long. In nucleotides, the CDR3 is TGTGCCAGTAGTTGGAGGGAGAACTATGGCTACACCTTC. Translating it yields CASSWRENYGYTF.

This clone was detected only a few times. CDR3 nucleotides: TGTGCCAGCAGTGACTACAGCTCTGGGGCCAACGTCCTGACTTTC. Translating it yields CASSDYSSGANVLTF. V and J are TRBV6-4 and TRBJ2-6; no definite D call. V lost 1 base, J lost 0 bases, and 4 bases lay in between. The CDR3 has 15 residues. In germline, CDR1 is MRHNA, CDR2 SNTAGT.

CDR3 coding DNA: TGTGCCAGCAGTTACTCGGCAGGGAAAACGGGAAACACCATATATTTT. Amino acid sequence: CASSYSAGKTGNTIYF. V is TRBV6-5 and J is TRBJ1-3; TRBD1 might be the D (5 bases). This CDR3 spans 16 amino acids. Germline CDR1 MNHEY, CDR2 SVGAGI. Trimming left V 0 bases short and J 4 bases short, with 13 bases between.

J is TRBJ1-2 and V is TRBV5-1; the D gene is possibly TRBD1 (6 bases). The CDR3 totals 16 residues. Trimming took off 4 bases at V and 0 bases at J, with 16 bases between the two ends. Germline V gene data show CDR1 as SGHRS and CDR2 as YFSETQ. The CDR3 DNA is TGCGCCAGCAGCCCACAAGACAACAGGGCTAACTATGGCTACACCTTC. It is translated as CASSPQDNRANYGYTF.

The chain uses TRBV14 and TRBJ2-3; a weak D match, TRBD2 (6 bases). Germline assignment: CDR1 SGHDN and CDR2 FVKESK. The CDR3 is 13 residues long. V lost 4 bases and J lost 4, with 9 bases in between. DNA for the CDR3: TGTGCCAGCAGCCCGAGACTAGCAGATACGCAGTATTTT. Amino acid sequence: CASSPRLADTQYF.

V and J are TRBV7-2 and TRBJ1-2, with a possible D match to TRBD1 (6 bases). Germline CDR1 is SGHTA and CDR2 is FQGNSA. The CDR3 spans 13 residues. Trimming removed 3 bases from V and 4 bases from J, with 9 bases in between. The CDR3 DNA is TGTGCCAGCAGCTTGGGAGGGGGCTATGGCTACACCTTC. It is translated as CASSLGGGYGYTF.

The V call is TRBV28, the J call TRBJ1-1; D unresolved. The CDR3 length is 14 residues. CDR1 and CDR2 (germline): MDHEN, SYDVKM. V was pared by 8 bases and J by 4 bases, with 17 bases between. The CDR3 region has the DNA TGTGCCAGCTTTTATTTCAATTCGGGCACTGAAGCTTTCTTT. It is translated as CASFYFNSGTEAFF.

CDR3: CASSIATGLGTGELFF. Here the CDR3 DNA reads TGTGCCAGTAGTATAGCCACAGGGCTAGGAACCGGGGAGCTGTTTTTT. The chain is built from TRBV19 and TRBJ2-2; tentatively, D is TRBD1 (6 bases). Per germline, CDR1 LNHDA and CDR2 SQIVND (reference sequence). The V gene lost 1 base and the J gene lost 5 bases, with 14 bases spanning the gap. The CDR3 has 16 residues.

The V gene is TRBV21-1, the J gene TRBJ1-5. TRBV21-1 is flagged as a pseudogene. The CDR3 extends over 14 amino acids. The CDR3 protein is CASSSETRPQPQHF. The CDR3 DNA reads TGTGCCAGCAGCTCGGAGACCCGGCCTCAGCCCCAGCATTTT.

This chain joins TRBV11-2 and TRBJ1-4, with D uncertain. Looked up from germline, CDR1 is SGHAT and CDR2 is FQNNGV. This CDR3 comprises 13 residues. With 5 bases removed from V and 5 bases from J, the gap between germline ends came to 9 bases. CDR3 in amino acids: CASSAHLNEKLFF. In DNA form, the CDR3 reads TGTGCCAGCAGCGCCCACCTAAATGAAAAACTGTTTTTT.

The rearrangement uses TRBV5-1 and TRBJ1-1; D gene ambiguous. From germline, CDR1 is SGHRS and CDR2 YFSETQ. Trimming took 0 bases from V and 7 from J, leaving 10 bases between them. The CDR3 contains 13 residues. CDR3 region: CASSLVEFGEAFF. The CDR3 DNA sequence: TGCGCCAGCAGCTTGGTGGAATTCGGTGAAGCTTTCTTT.

A single count supports this clone. The V call is TRBV5-4, the J call TRBJ1-2; D may be TRBD1 (5 bases). The germline gives CDR1 SGHNT, CDR2 YYREEE (reference sequence). The V and J ends lost 0 bases and 4 bases respectively, with 13 bases between them. This CDR3 has 15 residues. CDR3 bases: TGTGCCAGCAGCTTGGCCGGGACCCAAGCCTATGGCTACACCTTC. Translating it yields CASSLAGTQAYGYTF.